The 11 T cell receptor beta chains listed next were all sequenced from one sample in a study of blood T cell repertoires in COVID-19. TCRdb's copy holds only in-frame clones and misses some; the assay was immunoSEQ multiplex PCR. The sample lists approximately 180,000 clones; approximately 82% were seen once. Sequencing was done on a sample of PBMCs or T cells enriched from blood (not recorded which). The receptor set was obtained from a man aged 50 to 59 who had recovered from COVID-19.

The CDR3 sequence: CASSRGVPSYNEQFF. As DNA, the CDR3 is TGTGCCAGCAGCCGGGGGGTTCCCTCCTACAATGAGCAGTTCTTC. The rearrangement links TRBV3-1 (or the pseudogene TRBV3-2) to TRBJ2-1; weak D call: TRBD2 (6 bases). Trimming removed 4 bases at V and 0 bases at J, with 10 bases between. Germline V gives CDR1 LGHDT, CDR2 YNNKEL (reference sequence). This CDR3 spans 15 amino acids.

V gene TRBV27 combines with J gene TRBJ1-4, with D possibly matching TRBD1 (6 bases). This CDR3 has 18 amino acids. Per germline, CDR1 MNHEY and CDR2 SMNVEV (reference sequence). V lost 2 bases and J lost 3, with 19 bases in between. The CDR3 spells CASSLHKWTVSANEKLFF. DNA of the CDR3: TGTGCCAGCAGTTTACACAAGTGGACAGTTTCGGCTAATGAAAAACTGTTTTTT.

The chain joins TRBV4-2 to TRBJ1-5, with 9 nucleotides matching TRBD1. Germline CDR1 LGHNA, CDR2 YNFKEQ. V gave up 2 bases and J gave up 6 bases; unmatched junction bases: 2. This CDR3 is built from 14 residues. The CDR3 protein is CASSQTGGGQPQHF. Written as DNA, the CDR3 is TGTGCCAGCAGCCAAACAGGGGGCGGTCAGCCCCAGCATTTT.

V gene TRBV3-1 (or the pseudogene TRBV3-2) combines with J gene TRBJ2-2; D not resolved. The germline V gene encodes CDR1 LGHDT and CDR2 YNNKEL (reference sequence). The CDR3 runs to 15 residues. The V and J ends lost 0 bases and 8 bases respectively, with 13 bases between them. Here the CDR3 DNA reads TGTGCCAGCAGCCAAGAGACTTTGCCGGGTGGGGAGCTGTTTTTT. Amino acids: CASSQETLPGGELFF.

In its sample, this clone was seen a few times. Other nucleotide sequences from this sample produce the same CDR3. The chain uses TRBV5-1 and TRBJ1-2, with 10 bases lining up with TRBD1. The CDR3 length is 14 residues. Germline assignment: CDR1 SGHRS and CDR2 YFSETQ. The trim removed 4 bases at V and 8 bases at J, leaving 8 bases unmatched. The CDR3 DNA reads as TGCGCCAGCAGCCTCAGTGGACAGGGGGAAGGCTACACCTTC. This gives the protein CASSLSGQGEGYTF.

J is TRBJ1-6 and V is TRBV5-1, with 7 bases that match TRBD1. CDR3 length: 17 amino acids. V gave up 4 bases and J gave up 10 bases; unmatched junction bases: 17. Germline V lookup: CDR1 SGHRS, CDR2 YFSETQ. In DNA form, the CDR3 reads TGCGCCAGCAGCACTGCCTACCCGGGGACAGCCGGATCACCCCTCCACTTT. It yields the protein CASSTAYPGTAGSPLHF. Drawing the rest from reference TRBV5-1 and TRBJ1-6, the complete variable domain is KAGVTQTPRYLIKTRGQQVTLSCSPISGHRSVSWYQQTPGQGLQFLFEYFSETQRNKGNFPGRFSGRQFSNSRSEMNVSTLELGDSALYLCASSTAYPGTAGSPLHFGNGTRLTVT.

This clone occurred a few times. This chain links TRBV5-6 with TRBJ1-2, with D possibly matching TRBD1 (5 bases). V lost 0 bases, J lost 5 bases, and 14 bases lay in between. The germline V gene encodes CDR1 SGHDT and CDR2 YYEEEE. The CDR3 covers 15 residues. CDR3 protein: CASSLDGVGVYGYTF. In DNA, the CDR3 is TGTGCCAGCAGCTTGGACGGCGTAGGGGTTTATGGCTACACCTTC.

V gene TRBV5-1 combines with J gene TRBJ2-1; TRBD2 matches 10 bases. Germline assignment: CDR1 SGHRS and CDR2 YFSETQ. Trimming removed 0 bases from V and 2 bases from J; junction bases left unmatched: 2. The CDR3 runs to 16 residues. This chain's CDR3 is CASSLESGGAYNEQFF. CDR3 sequence (DNA): TGCGCCAGCAGCTTGGAGAGCGGGGGGGCCTACAATGAGCAGTTCTTC.

The CDR3 DNA follows: TGTGCCAGCAGTTTGGGGGGGGTCCCCTATAATTCACCCCTCCACTTT. Translated, it gives CASSLGGVPYNSPLHF. The chain uses TRBV27 and TRBJ1-6, with D tentatively TRBD1 (5 bases). Per germline, CDR1 MNHEY and CDR2 SMNVEV (reference sequence). CDR3 length: 16 amino acids. Deletions cut 3 bases from V and 2 bases from J, with 11 bases between.

The rearrangement joins TRBV3-1 (or the pseudogene TRBV3-2) to TRBJ1-1; D is undetermined. Per germline, CDR1 LGHDT and CDR2 YNNKEL (reference sequence). Trimming removed 8 bases at V and 1 base at J, with 14 bases between. The CDR3 has 14 amino acids. The DNA for the CDR3 is TGTGCCAGCGGGCTACGAGATTGGAACACTGAAGCTTTCTTT. It specifies CASGLRDWNTEAFF.

The V and J genes are TRBV2 and TRBJ2-7, with unresolved D. The ends were cut back, 4 bases at V and 3 bases at J, with 10 bases in the middle. Germline CDR1 SNHLY, CDR2 FYNNEI. The CDR3 totals 13 residues. CDR3: CASSVAVIYEQYF. Written as DNA, the CDR3 is TGTGCCAGCAGTGTTGCAGTCATCTACGAGCAGTACTTC. The complete variable domain, with remaining parts taken from reference TRBV2 and TRBJ2-7, reads EPEVTQTPSHQVTQMGQEVILRCVPISNHLYFYWYRQILGQKVEFLVSFYNNEISEKSEIFDDQFSVERPDGSNFTLKIRSTKLEDSAMYFCASSVAVIYEQYFGPGTRLTVT.